Below are 10 T cell receptor beta chains sequenced from a single sample in a study of blood T cells in healthy people across ages. It was with a sample-barcoded 5' primer and a J-beta primer mix that a second PCR of roughly 6 to 12 cycles was run. In TCRdb, the 5' RACE reads were re-called with MiXCR into one record per CDR3 protein. The sample carries 540,000 or so distinct CDR3 sequences, less than 60% recorded once. Input material: blood. The receptors come from a man at least 80 years old in good health.

The chain carries TRBV10-3 and TRBJ2-5; possibly TRBD1 for D (5 bases). The CDR3 has 12 residues. Germline CDR1 ENHRY, CDR2 SYGVKD. The V and J ends lost 3 bases and 3 bases respectively, with 5 bases between them. As DNA, the CDR3 is TGTGCCATCAGTGACAGGGAAGAGACCCAGTACTTC. This gives the protein CAISDREETQYF.

Regarding this clonotype: A much larger clonotype is one base distant, so this may be a read error. The chain joins TRBV6-5 to TRBJ2-7, with D unresolved. CDR1 is MNHEY and CDR2 is SVGAGI in the germline V gene. The CDR3 length is 14 residues. CDR3 bases: TGTGGCAGCAGACCCGGACGGAGCTCCTACGAGCAGTACTTC. It encodes CGSRPGRSSYEQYF.

J is TRBJ2-1 and V is TRBV20-1, with a tentative D call TRBD2 (7 bases). CDR1 is DFQATT and CDR2 is SNEGSKA in the germline V gene (reference sequence). This CDR3 is 12 amino acids long. Trimming pared 6 bases from V and 8 bases from J, leaving 14 bases between. In DNA form, the CDR3 reads TGCAGTGCGGGGGGGCATGGAGATGAGCAGTTCTTC. It specifies CSAGGHGDEQFF.

V is TRBV5-1 and J is TRBJ1-1, with a possible D match to TRBD1 (5 bases). CDR1 is SGHRS, CDR2 YFSETQ, per germline. V shed 7 bases and J shed 4 bases, with 11 bases lying between them. The CDR3 sequence is 12 residues long. The CDR3 DNA is TGCGCCAGCTGGGGGGTTGGCACTGAAGCTTTCTTT. As protein: CASWGVGTEAFF.

A word on this clonotype: No conserved phenylalanine or tryptophan is present at the end of the CDR3, so a read error is the likely explanation. The chain carries TRBV7-2 and TRBJ1-1; 8 bases are a match to TRBD1. The CDR3 loop spans 15 amino acids. The junction had 2 bases not matched to a gene; V was cut back by 2 bases and J by 0 bases. Germline V gene data show CDR1 as SGHTA and CDR2 as FQGNSA. CDR3 sequence: CASSLQGALNTEAFL. In DNA, the CDR3 is TGTGCCAGCAGCTTACAGGGGGCCCTGAACACTGAAGCTTTCTTA.

This sequence joins TRBV6-2 or TRBV6-3 and TRBJ2-7; D gene ambiguous. The CDR3 covers 14 residues. Trimming took 2 bases from V and 7 from J, leaving 15 bases between them. CDR1 and CDR2 from the germline V gene are MNHEY and SVGEGT. The CDR3 sequence is CASSYLGRAGEQYF. CDR3 bases: TGTGCCAGCAGTTACCTAGGACGGGCTGGTGAGCAGTACTTC.

This clonotype was found a few times. The chain is built from TRBV10-3 and TRBJ2-5, with unresolved D. V dropped 3 bases and J dropped 13 bases, with 12 bases sitting between them. The germline CDR1 and CDR2 sequences are ENHRY and SYGVKD. CDR3 length: 11 residues. The CDR3 is CAISEGQAGYF. CDR3 nucleotides: TGTGCCATCAGTGAAGGGCAGGCAGGGTACTTC.

This chain uses TRBV7-9 with TRBJ1-4, with 8 bases aligning to TRBD1. The germline V gene encodes CDR1 SEHNR and CDR2 FQNEAQ (reference sequence). This CDR3 has 15 amino acids. V gave up 5 bases and J gave up 10 bases; unmatched junction bases: 12. The CDR3 DNA reads TGTGCCAGCAGCCCACGGACAGGGTCCATTGGAAAACTGTTTTTT. This sequence encodes CASSPRTGSIGKLFF. The full variable domain, in which reference TRBV7-9 and TRBJ1-4 provide the parts outside the CDR3, is DTGVSQNPRHKITKRGQNVTFRCDPISEHNRLYWYRQTLGQGPEFLTYFQNEAQLEKSRLLSDRFSAERPKGSFSTLEIQRTEQGDSAMYLCASSPRTGSIGKLFFGSGTQLSVL.

The genes are TRBV6-2 or TRBV6-3 and TRBJ2-6, with 10 bases that match TRBD1. The V segment lost 4 bases and the J segment 1 base; nucleotides outside the gene matches: 10. CDR1 and CDR2 from the germline V gene are MNHEY and SVGEGT. The CDR3 consists of 19 residues. CDR3 residues: CASSLIPGQGVSGANVLTF. CDR3 in DNA: TGTGCCAGCAGTTTAATTCCCGGACAGGGGGTATCTGGGGCCAACGTCCTGACTTTC.

The rearrangement joins TRBV6-6 to TRBJ2-1; 12 positions agree with TRBD1. The DNA matches TRBJ2-7 better at its end, which makes the J call doubtful. This CDR3 is 16 amino acids long. From germline, CDR1 is MNHNY and CDR2 SVGAGI (reference sequence). The CDR3 sequence is CASSPGTGGSYNEQYF. The DNA for the CDR3 is TGTGCCAGCAGTCCCGGGACAGGGGGCTCCTACAATGAGCAGTACTTC.